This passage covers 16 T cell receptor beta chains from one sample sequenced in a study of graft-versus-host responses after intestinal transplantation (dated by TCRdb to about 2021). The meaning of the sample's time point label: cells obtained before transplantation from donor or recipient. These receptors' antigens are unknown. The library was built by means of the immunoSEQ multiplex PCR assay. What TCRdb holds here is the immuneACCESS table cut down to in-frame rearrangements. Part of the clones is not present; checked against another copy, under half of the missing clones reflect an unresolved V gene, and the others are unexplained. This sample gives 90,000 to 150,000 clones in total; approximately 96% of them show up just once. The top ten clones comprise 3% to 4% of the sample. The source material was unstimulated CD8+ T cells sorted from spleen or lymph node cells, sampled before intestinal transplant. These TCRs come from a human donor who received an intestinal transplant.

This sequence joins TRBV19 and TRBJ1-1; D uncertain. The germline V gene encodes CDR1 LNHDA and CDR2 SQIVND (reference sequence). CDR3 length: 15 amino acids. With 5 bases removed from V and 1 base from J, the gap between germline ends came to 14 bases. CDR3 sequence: CASSYPGTRNTEAFF. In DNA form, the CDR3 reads TGTGCCAGTAGTTACCCGGGAACCAGGAACACTGAAGCTTTCTTT.

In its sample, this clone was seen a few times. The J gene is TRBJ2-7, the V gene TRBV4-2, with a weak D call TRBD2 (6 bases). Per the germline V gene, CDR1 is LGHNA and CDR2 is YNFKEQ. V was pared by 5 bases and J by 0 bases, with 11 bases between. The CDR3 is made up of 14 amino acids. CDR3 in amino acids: CASSSGTGSYEQYF. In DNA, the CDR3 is TGTGCCAGCAGCTCCGGGACTGGCTCCTACGAGCAGTACTTC.

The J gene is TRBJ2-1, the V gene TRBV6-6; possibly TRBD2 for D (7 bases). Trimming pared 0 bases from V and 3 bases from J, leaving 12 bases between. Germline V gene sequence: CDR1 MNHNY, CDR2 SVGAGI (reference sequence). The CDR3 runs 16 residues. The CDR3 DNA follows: TGTGCCAGCAGTTACTCGACGCGGGGGCGCTACAATGAGCAGTTCTTC. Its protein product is CASSYSTRGRYNEQFF.

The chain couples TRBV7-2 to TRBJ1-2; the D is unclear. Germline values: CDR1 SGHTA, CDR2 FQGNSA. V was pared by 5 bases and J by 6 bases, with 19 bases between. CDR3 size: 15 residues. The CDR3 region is CASSLRVLPLDGYTF. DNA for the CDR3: TGTGCCAGCAGCCTCCGGGTTTTACCCCTAGATGGCTACACCTTC.

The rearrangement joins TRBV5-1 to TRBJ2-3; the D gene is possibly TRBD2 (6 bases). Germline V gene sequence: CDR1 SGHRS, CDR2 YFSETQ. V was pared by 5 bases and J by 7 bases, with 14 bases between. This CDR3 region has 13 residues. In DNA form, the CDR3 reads TGCGCCAGCAGACTCCCGGGAGTTCATACGCAGTATTTT. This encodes CASRLPGVHTQYF. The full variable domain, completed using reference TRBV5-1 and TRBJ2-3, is KAGVTQTPRYLIKTRGQQVTLSCSPISGHRSVSWYQQTPGQGLQFLFEYFSETQRNKGNFPGRFSGRQFSNSRSEMNVSTLELGDSALYLCASRLPGVHTQYFGPGTRLTVL.

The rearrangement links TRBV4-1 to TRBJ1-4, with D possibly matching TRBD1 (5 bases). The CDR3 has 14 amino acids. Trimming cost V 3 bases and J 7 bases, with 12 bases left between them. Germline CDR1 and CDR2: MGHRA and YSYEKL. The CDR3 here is CASSHPGGAEKLFF. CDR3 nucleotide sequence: TGCGCCAGCAGCCACCCCGGGGGTGCTGAAAAACTGTTTTTT.

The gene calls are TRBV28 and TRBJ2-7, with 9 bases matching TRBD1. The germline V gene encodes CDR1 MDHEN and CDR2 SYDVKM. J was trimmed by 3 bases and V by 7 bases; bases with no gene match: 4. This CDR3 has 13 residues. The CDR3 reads CASTGTGSYEQYF. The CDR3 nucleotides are TGTGCCAGCACCGGGACAGGGAGCTACGAGCAGTACTTC.

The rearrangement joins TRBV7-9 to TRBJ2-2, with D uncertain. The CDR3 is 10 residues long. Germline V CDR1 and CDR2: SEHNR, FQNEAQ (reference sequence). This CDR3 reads CCLDTGELFF. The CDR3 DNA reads TGTTGTCTTGACACCGGGGAGCTGTTTTTT. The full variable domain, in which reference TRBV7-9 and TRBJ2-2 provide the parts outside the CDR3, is DTGVSQNPRHKITKRGQNVTFRCDPISEHNRLYWYRQTLGQGPEFLTYFQNEAQLEKSRLLSDRFSAERPKGSFSTLEIQRTEQGDSAMYLCCLDTGELFFGEGSRLTVL.

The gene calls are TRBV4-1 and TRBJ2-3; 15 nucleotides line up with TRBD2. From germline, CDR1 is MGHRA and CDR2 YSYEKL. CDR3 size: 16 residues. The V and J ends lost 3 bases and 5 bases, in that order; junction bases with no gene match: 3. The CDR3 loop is CASSHGLAGGGDTQYF. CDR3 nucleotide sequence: TGCGCCAGCAGCCACGGACTAGCGGGAGGGGGAGATACGCAGTATTTT.

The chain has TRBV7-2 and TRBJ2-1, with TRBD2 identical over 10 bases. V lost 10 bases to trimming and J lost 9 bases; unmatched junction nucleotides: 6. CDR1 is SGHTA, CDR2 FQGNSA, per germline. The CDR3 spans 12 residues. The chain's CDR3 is CATSRTSGEQFF. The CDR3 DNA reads TGTGCCACCTCCCGGACTAGCGGTGAGCAGTTCTTC.

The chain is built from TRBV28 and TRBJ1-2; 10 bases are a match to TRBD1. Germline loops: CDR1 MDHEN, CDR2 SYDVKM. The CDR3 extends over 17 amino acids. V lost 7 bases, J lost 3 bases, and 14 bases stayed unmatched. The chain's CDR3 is CASTDRDRGRLDYGYTF. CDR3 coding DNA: TGTGCCAGCACAGACCGGGACAGGGGACGGTTGGACTATGGCTACACCTTC.

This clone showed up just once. CDR3 nucleotides: TGTGCCAGTAGTATAACAGGGGGCTACGAGCAGTACTTC. Amino acid sequence: CASSITGGYEQYF. The chain uses TRBV19 and TRBJ2-7; 8 nucleotides agree with TRBD1. The CDR3 extends over 13 amino acids. V lost 2 bases, J lost 3 bases, and 0 bases stayed unmatched. CDR1 is LNHDA, CDR2 SQIVND, per germline (reference sequence). The full variable domain, rest sourced from reference TRBV19 and TRBJ2-7, is DGGITQSPKYLFRKEGQNVTLSCEQNLNHDAMYWYRQDPGQGLRLIYYSQIVNDFQKGDIAEGYSVSREKKESFPLTVTSAQKNPTAFYLCASSITGGYEQYFGPGTRLTVT.

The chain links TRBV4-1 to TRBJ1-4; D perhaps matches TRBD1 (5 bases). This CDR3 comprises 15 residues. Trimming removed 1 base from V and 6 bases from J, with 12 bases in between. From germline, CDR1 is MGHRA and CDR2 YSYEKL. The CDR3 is CASSQVQGEDEKLFF. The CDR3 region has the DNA TGCGCCAGCAGCCAAGTTCAAGGGGAGGATGAAAAACTGTTTTTT.

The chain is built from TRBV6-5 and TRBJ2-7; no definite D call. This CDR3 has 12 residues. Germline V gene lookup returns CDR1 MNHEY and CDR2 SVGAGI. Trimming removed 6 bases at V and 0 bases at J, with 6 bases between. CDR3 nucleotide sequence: TGTGCCAGCAGAACTAACTCCTACGAGCAGTACTTC. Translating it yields CASRTNSYEQYF.

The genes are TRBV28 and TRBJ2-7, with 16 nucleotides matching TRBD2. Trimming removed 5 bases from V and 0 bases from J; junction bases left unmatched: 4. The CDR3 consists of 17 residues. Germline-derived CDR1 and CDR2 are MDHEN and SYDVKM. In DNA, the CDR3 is TGTGCCAGCAGTCCCGGGACTAGCGGGAGGGCCTCCTACGAGCAGTACTTC. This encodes CASSPGTSGRASYEQYF.

The CDR3 reads CASSPTGREETQYF. In DNA form, the CDR3 reads TGTGCCAGCAGTCCTACAGGACGGGAAGAGACCCAGTACTTC. V and J are TRBV27 and TRBJ2-5; D may be TRBD1 (5 bases). Trimming shortened V by 5 bases and J by 3 bases, and 13 bases separated the two germline ends. CDR3 length: 14 residues. Germline V gene data show CDR1 as MNHEY and CDR2 as SMNVEV (reference sequence).